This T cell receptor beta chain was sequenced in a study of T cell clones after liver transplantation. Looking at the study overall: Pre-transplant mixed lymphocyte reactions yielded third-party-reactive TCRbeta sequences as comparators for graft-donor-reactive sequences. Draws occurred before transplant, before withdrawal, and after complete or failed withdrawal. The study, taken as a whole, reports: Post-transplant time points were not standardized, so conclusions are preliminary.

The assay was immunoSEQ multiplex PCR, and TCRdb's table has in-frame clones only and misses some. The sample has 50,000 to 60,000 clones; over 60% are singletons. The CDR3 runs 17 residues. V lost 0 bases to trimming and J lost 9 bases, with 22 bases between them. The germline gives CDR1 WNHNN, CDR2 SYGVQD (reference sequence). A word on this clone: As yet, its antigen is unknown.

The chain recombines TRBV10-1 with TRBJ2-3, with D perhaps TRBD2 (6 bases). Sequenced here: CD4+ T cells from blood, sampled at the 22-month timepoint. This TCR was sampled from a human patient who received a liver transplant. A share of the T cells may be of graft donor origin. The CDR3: CASSESGTSPTTKTQYF. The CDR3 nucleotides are TGCGCCAGCAGTGAGTCTGGGACTTCTCCCACCACCAAGACGCAGTATTTT.